This T cell receptor beta chain was recovered during a study of blood T cells in healthy people across ages. The CDR3 contains 16 residues. Per the germline V gene, CDR1 is SGHRS and CDR2 is YFSETQ. Trimming left V 0 bases short and J 6 bases short, with 17 bases between. Those donating, healthy Caucasian individuals from Russia, were aged 6 to 90. A second about 7 to 12 cycle PCR used barcoded and J-beta primers. Each of the cDNA molecules was tagged by a template-switch adaptor with 12 random nucleotides. There were at least 3 million CDR3-containing paired-end reads obtained from each sample. TCRdb itself ran the 5' RACE reads through MiXCR, one entry per CDR3 protein. Here the sample spans about 620,000 distinct CDR3 sequences, 20% to 25% being singletons. This clonotype has only a few counts. Its antigen is not known. Study-level results: Per million T cells, TCR beta diversity dropped about linearly as age rose.

The chain recombines TRBV5-1 with TRBJ2-3, with a tentative D call TRBD1 (6 bases). The source of this sequence is a man in his 70s in good health. The specimen sequenced was blood. The CDR3 sequence: CASSLAVGAGVDTQYF. As DNA, the CDR3 is TGCGCCAGCAGCTTGGCGGTCGGAGCAGGGGTTGATACGCAGTATTTT.